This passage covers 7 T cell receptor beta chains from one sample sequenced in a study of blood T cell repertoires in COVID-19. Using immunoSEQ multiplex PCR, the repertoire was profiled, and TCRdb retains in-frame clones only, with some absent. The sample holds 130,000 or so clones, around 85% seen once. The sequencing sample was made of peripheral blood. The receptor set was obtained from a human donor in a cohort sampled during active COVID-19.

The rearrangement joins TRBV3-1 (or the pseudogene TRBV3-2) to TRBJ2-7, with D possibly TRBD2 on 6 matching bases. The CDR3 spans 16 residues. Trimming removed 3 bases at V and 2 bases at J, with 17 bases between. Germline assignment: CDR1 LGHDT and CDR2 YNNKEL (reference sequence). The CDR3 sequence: CASSHHYPAGPYEQYV. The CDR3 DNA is TGTGCCAGCAGCCATCACTACCCGGCGGGGCCCTACGAGCAGTACGTC.

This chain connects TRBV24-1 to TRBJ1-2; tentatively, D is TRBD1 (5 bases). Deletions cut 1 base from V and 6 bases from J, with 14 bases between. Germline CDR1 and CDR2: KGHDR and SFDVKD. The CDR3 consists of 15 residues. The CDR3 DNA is TGTGCCACCAGTGATTTCGGCAGGGATGGAAATGGCTACACCTTC. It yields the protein CATSDFGRDGNGYTF.

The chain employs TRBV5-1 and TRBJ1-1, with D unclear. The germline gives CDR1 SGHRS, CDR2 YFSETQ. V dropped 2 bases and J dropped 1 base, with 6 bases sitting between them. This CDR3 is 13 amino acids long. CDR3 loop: CASSFGWNTEAFF. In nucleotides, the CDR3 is TGCGCCAGCAGCTTCGGGTGGAACACTGAAGCTTTCTTT. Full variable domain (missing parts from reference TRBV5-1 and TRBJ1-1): KAGVTQTPRYLIKTRGQQVTLSCSPISGHRSVSWYQQTPGQGLQFLFEYFSETQRNKGNFPGRFSGRQFSNSRSEMNVSTLELGDSALYLCASSFGWNTEAFFGQGTRLTVV.

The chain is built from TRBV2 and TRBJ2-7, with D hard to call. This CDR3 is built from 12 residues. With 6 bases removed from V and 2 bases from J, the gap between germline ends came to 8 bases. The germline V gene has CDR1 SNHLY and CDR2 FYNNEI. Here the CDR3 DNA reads TGTGCCAGCAGCGCCGCGGCCTACGAGCAGTACGTC. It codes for CASSAAAYEQYV.

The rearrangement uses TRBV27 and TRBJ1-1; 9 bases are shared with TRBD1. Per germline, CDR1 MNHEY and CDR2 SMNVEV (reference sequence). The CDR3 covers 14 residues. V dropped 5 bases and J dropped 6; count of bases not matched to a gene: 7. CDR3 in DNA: TGTGCCAGCAGTCTCCGGGACAGGGTTTCTGAAGCTTTCTTT. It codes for CASSLRDRVSEAFF.

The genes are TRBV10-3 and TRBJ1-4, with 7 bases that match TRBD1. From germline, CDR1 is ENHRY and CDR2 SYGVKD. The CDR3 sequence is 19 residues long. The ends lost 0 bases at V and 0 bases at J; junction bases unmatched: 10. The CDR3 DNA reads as TGTGCCATCAGTGAGTCCGGGACAGTAGGATTTGCAACTAATGAAAAACTGTTTTTT. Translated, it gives CAISESGTVGFATNEKLFF.

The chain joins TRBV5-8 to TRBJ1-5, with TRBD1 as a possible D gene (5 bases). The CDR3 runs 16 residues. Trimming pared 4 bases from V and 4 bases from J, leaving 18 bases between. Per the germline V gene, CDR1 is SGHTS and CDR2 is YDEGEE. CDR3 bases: TGTGCCAGCAGCCCACGGCAGGGTGGATCGAATCAGCCCCAGCATTTT. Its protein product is CASSPRQGGSNQPQHF.